This T cell receptor (beta chain) was captured by sequencing in a study of T cells after yellow fever vaccination. Trimming at V came to 5 bases and at J to 4 bases, leaving 8 bases not matched to a gene. Germline CDR1 is SGHVS and CDR2 is FNYEAQ. This CDR3 region has 17 residues. This clonotype was seen a handful of times. Its antigen is not identified. A single record per CDR3 protein comes from TCRdb applying MiXCR to the 5' RACE reads. The table lists about 400,000 distinct CDR3 sequences, approximately 10% of them singletons. Regarding the study as a whole: The appearance of a small share of clonotypes in both CD4 and CD8 compartments was observed.

The material sequenced was PBMCs, taken on the day of the first yellow fever vaccination. The chain employs TRBV7-6 and TRBJ2-3; 14 bases align to TRBD2. This TCR derives from a man aged 18 to 29 who received the YFV17D yellow fever vaccine. CDR3: CASSPWTSGGSADTQYF. DNA for the CDR3: TGTGCCAGCAGCCCATGGACTAGCGGGGGGAGTGCAGATACGCAGTATTTT. Filled out from reference TRBV7-6 and TRBJ2-3, the complete variable domain reads GAGVSQSPRYKVTKRGQDVALRCDPISGHVSLYWYRQALGQGPEFLTYFNYEAQQDKSGLPNDRFSAERPEGSISTLTIQRTEQRDSAMYRCASSPWTSGGSADTQYFGPGTRLTVL.